Following are 7 T cell receptor beta chains from one sample sequenced in a study of blood T cells in healthy people across ages. Primed by a sample-barcoded 5' primer and a J-beta primer mix, a second PCR proceeded for roughly 6 to 12 cycles. Each CDR3 protein gets one entry after TCRdb re-called the 5' RACE reads with MiXCR. The sample yields 1 million to 1.2 million distinct CDR3 sequences, under 40% seen once. Sequencing was done on a sample of blood. The receptor source for this set is a man in his late teens or twenties in good health.

This clonotype was observed a handful of times. This chain uses TRBV4-1 with TRBJ1-1, with D possibly TRBD1 on 5 matching bases. The V gene lost 3 bases and the J gene lost 0 bases, with 17 bases spanning the gap. The V gene's germline CDR1 is MGHRA and CDR2 YSYEKL. CDR3 length equals 17 residues. This CDR3 reads CASSQDRMGLMNTEAFF. The CDR3 nucleotides read TGCGCCAGCAGCCAGGACCGAATGGGACTCATGAACACTGAAGCTTTCTTT.

This clonotype occurred a few times. The chain uses TRBV25-1 and TRBJ2-1; D is unresolved. With 6 bases removed from V and 5 bases from J, the gap between germline ends came to 8 bases. The CDR3 is 12 residues long. Germline V gives CDR1 MGHDK, CDR2 SYGVNS. The CDR3 coding sequence is TGTGCCAGCAGGTCTCTGGACAATGAGCAGTTCTTC. Protein: CASRSLDNEQFF.

This clonotype was recorded a few times. The chain links TRBV12-3 or TRBV12-4 to TRBJ2-1; 8 bases fit TRBD1. This CDR3 has 17 residues. With V trimmed by 6 bases and J by 0 bases, 10 bases remained unmatched. CDR3 residues: CASSHPDRESSYNEQFF. DNA for the CDR3: TGTGCCAGCAGCCACCCGGACAGGGAGAGCTCCTACAATGAGCAGTTCTTC.

This clonotype was seen only a few times. The V call is TRBV28, the J call TRBJ2-7; 10 nucleotides line up with TRBD1. The V and J ends lost 1 base and 4 bases, in that order; junction bases with no gene match: 4. The CDR3 runs 15 residues. Germline V lookup: CDR1 MDHEN, CDR2 SYDVKM. The CDR3: CASSLLRQGAYEQYF. The CDR3 bases are TGTGCCAGCAGTTTATTGAGACAGGGGGCGTACGAGCAGTACTTC.

The chain is built from TRBV7-3 and TRBJ1-2; D unresolved. V was cut by 10 bases and J by 0 bases, with 15 bases left in between. Germline CDR1 reads SGHTA; CDR2 reads FQGTGA. The CDR3 is made up of 14 amino acids. DNA for the CDR3: TGTGCCACATCCCCCGGGTCAGCTAACTATGGCTACACCTTC. Translating it yields CATSPGSANYGYTF. Drawing the rest from reference TRBV7-3 and TRBJ1-2, the complete variable domain is GAGVSQTPSNKVTEKGKYVELRCDPISGHTALYWYRQSLGQGPEFLIYFQGTGAADDSGLPNDRFFAVRPEGSVSTLKIQRTERGDSAVYLCATSPGSANYGYTFGSGTRLTVV.

The genes are TRBV6-2 or TRBV6-3 and TRBJ2-2, with a weak D call TRBD2 (5 bases). The V gene lost 2 bases and the J gene lost 7 bases, with 8 bases spanning the gap. The CDR3 has 13 residues. Per the germline V gene, CDR1 is MNHEY and CDR2 is SVGEGT. CDR3 nucleotide sequence: TGTGCCAGCAGTTACGAACGGGGCGGGGAGCTGTTTTTT. Encoded protein: CASSYERGGELFF.

This clonotype appeared a few times. The V and J genes are TRBV14 and TRBJ1-1, with D unresolved. Trimming took off 0 bases at V and 1 base at J, with 6 bases between the two ends. Germline values: CDR1 SGHDN, CDR2 FVKESK. This CDR3 has 14 residues. CDR3 in DNA: TGTGCCAGCAGCCAAGAAACCCCGAACACTGAAGCTTTCTTT. It yields the protein CASSQETPNTEAFF. Supplemented by reference TRBV14 and TRBJ1-1, the full variable domain reads EAGVTQFPSHSVIEKGQTVTLRCDPISGHDNLYWYRRVMGKEIKFLLHFVKESKQDESGMPNNRFLAERTGGTYSTLKVQPAELEDSGVYFCASSQETPNTEAFFGQGTRLTVV.